A single sample is the source of the 10 T cell receptor beta chains below, sequenced in a study of STAT5B mutations in CD4+ large granular lymphocyte leukemia. Assay used: immunoSEQ multiplex PCR; TCRdb lists only in-frame clones, some missing. This table has about 35,000 clones, about four fifths appearing once. The specimen sequenced was CD4+ T cells from blood buffy coats. The receptors originated from a human donor in good health.

The chain has TRBV11-2 and TRBJ1-4, with a tentative D call TRBD1 (6 bases). The CDR3 consists of 14 residues. Germline V gene lookup returns CDR1 SGHAT and CDR2 FQNNGV. V lost 1 base, J lost 4 bases, and 7 bases lay in between. The CDR3 nucleotides are TGTGCCAGCAGCTTAGTGGGACATAATGAAAAACTGTTTTTT. Its translation: CASSLVGHNEKLFF.

This chain joins TRBV9 and TRBJ2-1, with 9 bases lining up with TRBD2. The germline gives CDR1 SGDLS, CDR2 YYNGEE. V lost 1 base, J lost 6 bases, and 11 bases stayed unmatched. There are 17 residues in the CDR3. The CDR3 nucleotides read TGTGCCAGCAGCGTAATCTCCGGAGCGGGAGGTCGCAATGAGCAGTTCTTC. Its translation: CASSVISGAGGRNEQFF.

The chain couples TRBV5-4 to TRBJ2-3; TRBD2 agrees at 9 bases. The germline V gene encodes CDR1 SGHNT and CDR2 YYREEE (reference sequence). The CDR3 is 17 residues long. The V segment lost 0 bases and the J segment 6 bases; nucleotides outside the gene matches: 11. CDR3 region: CASSLGGGRAELDTQYF. Written as DNA, the CDR3 is TGTGCCAGCAGCTTGGGGGGCGGGAGGGCCGAGTTGGATACGCAGTATTTT.

This clone was recorded only once. The chain couples TRBV6-5 to TRBJ2-5; the D gene is possibly TRBD1 (5 bases). The CDR3 totals 14 residues. The V gene lost 6 bases and the J gene lost 2 bases, with 13 bases spanning the gap. Germline CDR1 and CDR2: MNHEY and SVGAGI. DNA of the CDR3: TGTGCCAGCAGGGACACCGGCAAGCAAGAGACCCAGTACTTC. Its protein product is CASRDTGKQETQYF.

The V gene is TRBV18, the J gene TRBJ2-2; D not resolved. Per germline, CDR1 KGHSH and CDR2 LQKENI. The CDR3 has 12 residues. V was clipped by 2 bases and J by 6 bases, with 4 bases between them. CDR3 protein: CASSPKSGELFF. Here the CDR3 DNA reads TGTGCCAGCTCACCAAAGTCCGGGGAGCTGTTTTTT.

The J gene is TRBJ1-5, the V gene TRBV28; possible D gene TRBD1, 6 bases. The CDR3 runs to 18 residues. Germline V CDR1 and CDR2: MDHEN, SYDVKM. The V end was cut by 2 bases, the J end by 2 bases, with 19 bases between. CDR3 amino acids: CASSLRTFWGARNQPQHF. As DNA, the CDR3 is TGTGCCAGCAGTTTACGTACTTTCTGGGGGGCTCGCAATCAGCCCCAGCATTTT.

This clone was observed a handful of times. The chain couples TRBV4-2 to TRBJ1-1, with D unclear. The CDR3 runs to 14 residues. V gave up 5 bases and J gave up 8 bases, with 18 bases separating them. Germline V gene sequence: CDR1 LGHNA, CDR2 YNFKEQ. In nucleotides, the CDR3 is TGTGCCAGCAGCTCAGGACGGGAAAAGCTGGAAGCTTTCTTT. Translating it yields CASSSGREKLEAFF.

The genes are TRBV28 and TRBJ1-5, with D possibly being TRBD1 (6 bases). Germline assignment: CDR1 MDHEN and CDR2 SYDVKM. This CDR3 has 12 residues. V lost 8 bases and J lost 10, with 15 bases in between. DNA for the CDR3: TGTGCCAGCTCAACAGGGATGGTACCCCAGCATTTT. Translation: CASSTGMVPQHF.

The chain joins TRBV2 to TRBJ2-6, with D tentatively TRBD1 (6 bases). Germline lookup yields CDR1 SNHLY and CDR2 FYNNEI. V lost 4 bases, J lost 4 bases, and 11 bases lay in between. The CDR3 covers 15 residues. In DNA, the CDR3 is TGTGCCAGCAGTGTCGTGGGGGCCGGGGCCAACGTCCTGACTTTC. It encodes CASSVVGAGANVLTF.

This clone was recorded once. The chain couples TRBV6-5 to TRBJ1-1; TRBD1 is a possible D gene (6 bases). This CDR3 spans 14 amino acids. The V gene lost 0 bases and the J gene lost 12 bases, with 17 bases spanning the gap. Germline lookup yields CDR1 MNHEY and CDR2 SVGAGI. The chain's CDR3 is CASSYSSSGTPSFF. The CDR3 DNA follows: TGTGCCAGCAGTTACTCCTCCTCCGGGACACCATCTTTCTTT.